A few counts support the clone carrying this T cell receptor (beta chain). V lost 4 bases and J lost 3; bases outside the gene matches: 10. The CDR3 loop spans 16 amino acids. This record comes from a study of T-cell reconstitution after alpha-beta-depleted transplantation in children. The TCRbeta library was prepared with unique molecular identifiers. TCRdb independently ran MiXCR on the PCR reads; one entry per CDR3 protein. The data show 250,000 to 300,000 distinct CDR3 sequences, with 9.9% seen just once and about 9.5% held by the top ten. This sample comprised PBMCs from the stem cell graft donor, obtained from the stem cell graft. This clonotype was sampled from a human donor who donated a stem cell graft to a child with SCID. The rearrangement links TRBV12-3 or TRBV12-4 to TRBJ2-5; 8 nucleotides align to TRBD2. The CDR3 spells CASSSPGGAVEETQYF. In nucleotides, the CDR3 is TGTGCCAGCAGTTCGCCGGGGGGGGCCGTGGAAGAGACCCAGTACTTC.